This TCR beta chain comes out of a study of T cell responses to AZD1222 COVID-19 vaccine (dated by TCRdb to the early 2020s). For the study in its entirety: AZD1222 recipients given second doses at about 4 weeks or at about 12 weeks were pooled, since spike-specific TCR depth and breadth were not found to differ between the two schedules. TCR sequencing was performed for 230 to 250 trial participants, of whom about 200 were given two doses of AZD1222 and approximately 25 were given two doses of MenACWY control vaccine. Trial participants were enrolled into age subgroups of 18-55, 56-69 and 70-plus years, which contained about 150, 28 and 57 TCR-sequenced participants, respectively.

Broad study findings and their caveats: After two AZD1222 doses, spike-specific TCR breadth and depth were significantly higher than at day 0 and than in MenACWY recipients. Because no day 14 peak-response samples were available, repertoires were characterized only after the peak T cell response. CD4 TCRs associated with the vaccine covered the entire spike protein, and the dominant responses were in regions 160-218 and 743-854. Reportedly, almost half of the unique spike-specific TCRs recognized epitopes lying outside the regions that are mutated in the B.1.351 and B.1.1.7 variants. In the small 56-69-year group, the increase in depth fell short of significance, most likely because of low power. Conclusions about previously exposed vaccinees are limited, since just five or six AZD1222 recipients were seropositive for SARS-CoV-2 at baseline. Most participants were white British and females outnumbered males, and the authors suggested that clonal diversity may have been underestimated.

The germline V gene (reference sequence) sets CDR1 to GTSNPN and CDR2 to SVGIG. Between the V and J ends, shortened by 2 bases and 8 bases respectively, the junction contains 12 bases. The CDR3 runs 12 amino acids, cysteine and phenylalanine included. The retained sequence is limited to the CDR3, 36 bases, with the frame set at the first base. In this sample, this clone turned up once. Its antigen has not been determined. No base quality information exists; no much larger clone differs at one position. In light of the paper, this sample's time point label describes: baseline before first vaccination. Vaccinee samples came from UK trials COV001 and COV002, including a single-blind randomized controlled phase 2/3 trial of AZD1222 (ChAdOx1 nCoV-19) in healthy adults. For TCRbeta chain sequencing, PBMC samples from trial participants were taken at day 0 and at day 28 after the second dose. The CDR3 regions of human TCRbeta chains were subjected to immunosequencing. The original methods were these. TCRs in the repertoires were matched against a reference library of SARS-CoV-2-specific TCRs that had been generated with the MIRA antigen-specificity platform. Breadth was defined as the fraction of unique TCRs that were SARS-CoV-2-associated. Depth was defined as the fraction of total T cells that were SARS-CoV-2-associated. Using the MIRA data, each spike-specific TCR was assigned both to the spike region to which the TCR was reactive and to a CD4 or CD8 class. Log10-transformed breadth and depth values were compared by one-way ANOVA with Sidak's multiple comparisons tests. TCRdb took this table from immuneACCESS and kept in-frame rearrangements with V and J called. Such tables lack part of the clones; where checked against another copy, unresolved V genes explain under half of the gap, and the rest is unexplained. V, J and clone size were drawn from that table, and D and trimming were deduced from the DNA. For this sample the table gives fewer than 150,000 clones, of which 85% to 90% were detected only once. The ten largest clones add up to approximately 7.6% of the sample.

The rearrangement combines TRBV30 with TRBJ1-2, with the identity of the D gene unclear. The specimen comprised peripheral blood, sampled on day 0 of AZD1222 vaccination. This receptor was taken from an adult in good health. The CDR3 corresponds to CAWSTRSGGYTF. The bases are TGTGCCTGGAGTACCCGAAGTGGAGGCTACACCTTC.